The rows below give T cell receptor beta chains drawn from one sample of a study of cytomegalovirus exposure and HLA in healthy donors. Generated by immunoSEQ multiplex PCR, the TCRdb table keeps only in-frame clones and is missing some. The sample contains 150,000 or so clones, more than 60% of which appear only once. Material for sequencing was PBMCs. These receptors were taken from a woman in her forties or fifties in good health and CMV-seropositive. The CDR3 runs from the conserved cysteine through the conserved F or W. Each record gives: CDR3 length, V gene, D gene, J gene, clone size, CDR3 protein, CDR3 DNA. D genes are given only for firm matches. Size is stated for part of the rows, as once, few or many counts, or as a class when the clone is expanded.

17	TRBV4-3	-	TRBJ1-4	-	CASSQDLTALAGEKLFF	TGCGCCAGCAGCCAAGATTTGACAGCCCTGGCAGGTGAAAAACTGTTTTTT
16	TRBV6-4	TRBD1	TRBJ1-3	-	CASNLRQGGTGNTIYF	TGTGCCAGCAACCTAAGACAGGGCGGAACTGGAAACACCATATATTTT
14	TRBV11-3	-	TRBJ2-7	few	CASSSSGLLNEQYF	TGTGCCAGCAGTTCGTCGGGACTCTTAAACGAGCAGTACTTC
16	TRBV7-2	-	TRBJ2-1	-	CASSLEGPGPYNEQFF	TGTGCCAGCAGCTTAGAGGGGCCGGGCCCCTACAATGAGCAGTTCTTC
13	TRBV25-1	-	TRBJ2-3	once	CASSERGADTQYF	TGTGCCAGCAGTGAGCGAGGCGCAGATACGCAGTATTTT
14	TRBV9	-	TRBJ2-5	-	CASSVERDGETQYF	TGTGCCAGCAGCGTAGAGAGGGATGGGGAGACCCAGTACTTC
15	TRBV5-1	-	TRBJ2-5	-	CASSFNTGHQETQYF	TGCGCCAGCAGCTTTAACACAGGACACCAAGAGACCCAGTACTTC
15	TRBV7-9	-	TRBJ1-2	few	CASSPHRGVGYGYTF	TGTGCCAGCAGCCCCCACCGGGGAGTGGGTTATGGCTACACCTTC
14	TRBV6-1	TRBD1	TRBJ1-6	-	CASSSGQGASPLHF	TGTGCCAGCAGTTCGGGACAGGGGGCTTCACCCCTCCACTTT
13	TRBV30	-	TRBJ2-3	-	CAWSPQRPDTQYF	TGTGCCTGGAGTCCCCAGAGGCCAGATACGCAGTATTTT
12	TRBV6-1	-	TRBJ1-2	-	CASSDSGYGYTF	TGTGCCAGCTCCGACAGTGGCTATGGCTACACCTTC
15	TRBV6-5	-	TRBJ1-5	once	CASRGGAPSNQPQHF	TGTGCCAGCAGAGGGGGGGCCCCTAGCAATCAGCCCCAGCATTTT